These T cell receptor beta chains were read from a single sample in a study of early T cells in non-severe SARS-CoV-2 infection. TCRdb re-analysed the 5' RACE reads in MiXCR, keeping a single row per CDR3 protein. The sample yields 50,000 to 70,000 distinct CDR3 sequences, around 12% seen once. The sample taken for sequencing was whole blood. The receptor set was obtained from an adult who was a healthcare worker with PCR-confirmed SARS-CoV-2 infection or an uninfected control (not recorded which). Each CDR3 is given with its conserved first and last residue. Each record gives: clone size, V gene, D gene, J gene, CDR3 DNA, CDR3 protein. D genes are given only for firm matches. Clone size, where shown, is once, few, many, or a class for clones that have expanded.

clone size: few
V gene: TRBV20-1
D gene: TRBD1
J gene: TRBJ2-5
CDR3 DNA: TGCAGTGCGCGGGACCCTCTAGCACAGGGGGGACCTCAAGAGACCCAGTACTTC
CDR3 protein: CSARDPLAQGGPQETQYF

clone size: few
V gene: TRBV12-3/TRBV12-4
D gene: -
J gene: TRBJ1-3
CDR3 DNA: TGTGCCAGCAGTTCTGGTGGAAACACCATATATTTT
CDR3 protein: CASSSGGNTIYF

clone size: few
V gene: TRBV2
D gene: TRBD1
J gene: TRBJ1-6
CDR3 DNA: TGTGCCAGCAGTGGAGACAGGGGGCGGAAGAATTCACCCCTCCACTTT
CDR3 protein: CASSGDRGRKNSPLHF

clone size: -
V gene: TRBV6-5
D gene: TRBD2
J gene: TRBJ2-3
CDR3 DNA: TGTGCCAGCAGATTAGCGGGGGGGATTTATACGCAGTATTTT
CDR3 protein: CASRLAGGIYTQYF

clone size: many
V gene: TRBV2
D gene: -
J gene: TRBJ1-4
CDR3 DNA: TGTGCCAGCAGTGAGGTACCACGTCTTGAAAAACTGTTTTTT
CDR3 protein: CASSEVPRLEKLFF

clone size: many
V gene: TRBV7-9
D gene: -
J gene: TRBJ2-5
CDR3 DNA: TGTGCCAGCAGCTTAGCCCCAGCTCCGGAGACCCAGTACTTC
CDR3 protein: CASSLAPAPETQYF

clone size: -
V gene: TRBV10-3
D gene: -
J gene: TRBJ2-5
CDR3 DNA: TGTGCCATCAGTGAGTTTGGGGGAGAGACCCAGTACTTC
CDR3 protein: CAISEFGGETQYF

clone size: -
V gene: TRBV6-4
D gene: TRBD1
J gene: TRBJ2-3
CDR3 DNA: TGTGCCAGCAGTGAAGGACAGGGGGGCACAGATACGCAGTATTTT
CDR3 protein: CASSEGQGGTDTQYF

clone size: many
V gene: TRBV25-1
D gene: -
J gene: TRBJ1-6
CDR3 DNA: TGTGCCAGCAGTGGGCTAGGGACCGCGAATTCACCCCTCCACTTT
CDR3 protein: CASSGLGTANSPLHF

clone size: -
V gene: TRBV6-1
D gene: -
J gene: TRBJ2-1
CDR3 DNA: TGTGCCAGCAGTGGCGGGTTTGGCTACAATGAGCAGTTCTTC
CDR3 protein: CASSGGFGYNEQFF

clone size: many
V gene: TRBV19
D gene: -
J gene: TRBJ2-5
CDR3 DNA: TGTGCCAGTATGGGGGACCCGTCGGGGACCCAGTACTTC
CDR3 protein: CASMGDPSGTQYF

clone size: -
V gene: TRBV4-3
D gene: -
J gene: TRBJ1-1
CDR3 DNA: TGCGCCAGCAGCCAAGATACCCCGACAAGGCCCCTCCTGGCTGAAGCTTTCTTT
CDR3 protein: CASSQDTPTRPLLAEAFF

clone size: -
V gene: TRBV30
D gene: -
J gene: TRBJ1-3
CDR3 DNA: TGTGCCTGGAGTGCGGACAGTTACTCTGGAAACACCATATATTTT
CDR3 protein: CAWSADSYSGNTIYF

clone size: many
V gene: TRBV19
D gene: TRBD1
J gene: TRBJ2-1
CDR3 DNA: TGTGCCAGTTCACAGGGGGGTGAGCAGTTCTTC
CDR3 protein: CASSQGGEQFF

clone size: many
V gene: TRBV10-1
D gene: -
J gene: TRBJ1-6
CDR3 DNA: TGCGCCAGCAGTACTGGGCCCGGAAAGGACCTCCACTTT
CDR3 protein: CASSTGPGKDLHF

clone size: medium-sized
V gene: TRBV28
D gene: -
J gene: TRBJ1-2
CDR3 DNA: TGTGCCAGCATCCATACCGCAGAGGGGGATAACTATGGCTACACCTTC
CDR3 protein: CASIHTAEGDNYGYTF

clone size: -
V gene: TRBV5-1
D gene: TRBD2
J gene: TRBJ2-5
CDR3 DNA: TGCGCCAGCAGCGGACTAGCGGGGGGGCCGGAGACCCAGTACTTC
CDR3 protein: CASSGLAGGPETQYF

clone size: many
V gene: TRBV7-9
D gene: -
J gene: TRBJ2-3
CDR3 DNA: TGTGCCAGCAGCCCCCGGACTGGGAGCACAGATACGCAGTATTTT
CDR3 protein: CASSPRTGSTDTQYF

clone size: -
V gene: TRBV7-9
D gene: -
J gene: TRBJ1-1
CDR3 DNA: TGTGCCAGCAGCTTGAAGAGTCCGAACACTGAAGCTTTCTTT
CDR3 protein: CASSLKSPNTEAFF

clone size: many
V gene: TRBV12-3/TRBV12-4
D gene: TRBD2
J gene: TRBJ2-3
CDR3 DNA: TGTGCCAGCAGTTTCGGGGGGACTAGCACAGATACGCAGTATTTT
CDR3 protein: CASSFGGTSTDTQYF

clone size: many
V gene: TRBV19
D gene: TRBD1
J gene: TRBJ1-5
CDR3 DNA: TGTGCCAGTAGTATTCCGGGACAGGGGGCCGGCCAGCCCCAGCATTTT
CDR3 protein: CASSIPGQGAGQPQHF

clone size: few
V gene: TRBV7-2
D gene: -
J gene: TRBJ1-1
CDR3 DNA: TGTGCCAGCAGCTTAGACAGGGTCACTGAAGCTTTCTTT
CDR3 protein: CASSLDRVTEAFF

clone size: few
V gene: TRBV10-3
D gene: -
J gene: TRBJ2-3
CDR3 DNA: TGTGCCACCGAAGAGAGCACGGAGAGAGGGTGGTATAGCACAGATACGCAGTATTTT
CDR3 protein: CATEESTERGWYSTDTQYF

clone size: few
V gene: TRBV29-1
D gene: TRBD1
J gene: TRBJ1-2
CDR3 DNA: TGCAGCGTTGAAGGGGCGACAGGGAGCTATGGCTACACCTTC
CDR3 protein: CSVEGATGSYGYTF

clone size: -
V gene: TRBV6-5
D gene: TRBD1
J gene: TRBJ1-2
CDR3 DNA: TGTGCCAGCAGTCTTTCGGGACAGGGGGACGGCTACACCTTC
CDR3 protein: CASSLSGQGDGYTF

clone size: -
V gene: TRBV19
D gene: TRBD1
J gene: TRBJ1-2
CDR3 DNA: TGTGCCAGTAGGGACAGGCGTAACTATGGCTACACCTTC
CDR3 protein: CASRDRRNYGYTF

clone size: many
V gene: TRBV28
D gene: TRBD1
J gene: TRBJ1-1
CDR3 DNA: TGTGCCAGCAGCACCCCTGACAGGGTGAATTACGGAGCTTTCTTT
CDR3 protein: CASSTPDRVNYGAFF

clone size: few
V gene: TRBV6-4
D gene: -
J gene: TRBJ2-7
CDR3 DNA: TGTGCCAGCACCTGGGACCAGTGGAATCCCTACTACGAGCAGTACTTC
CDR3 protein: CASTWDQWNPYYEQYF

clone size: -
V gene: TRBV5-1
D gene: -
J gene: TRBJ2-4
CDR3 DNA: TGCGCCAGCAGCTTGCTGTCAACATTTTCACTTGGGGCCAAAAACATTCAGTACTTC
CDR3 protein: CASSLLSTFSLGAKNIQYF

clone size: many
V gene: TRBV5-8
D gene: TRBD1
J gene: TRBJ1-1
CDR3 DNA: TGTGCCAGCGGATGGACAGGGTCGTGGACTGAAGCTTTCTTT
CDR3 protein: CASGWTGSWTEAFF

clone size: few
V gene: TRBV25-1
D gene: -
J gene: TRBJ2-1
CDR3 DNA: TGTGCCAGTGGCCGGCCAGGGAATATGAATGAGCAGTTCTTC
CDR3 protein: CASGRPGNMNEQFF

clone size: -
V gene: TRBV20-1
D gene: -
J gene: TRBJ1-4
CDR3 DNA: TGCAGTGCTAGCGTCTCGGCACTCAATGAAAAACTGTTTTTT
CDR3 protein: CSASVSALNEKLFF

clone size: -
V gene: TRBV6-1
D gene: -
J gene: TRBJ2-7
CDR3 DNA: TGTGCCAGCAGCTTCCGGGAGAGCTCCTACGAGCAGTACTTC
CDR3 protein: CASSFRESSYEQYF

clone size: -
V gene: TRBV6-5
D gene: -
J gene: TRBJ2-4
CDR3 DNA: TGTGCCAGCAGTTACTCGAGCCTTGGGGCCCTGAACATTCAGTACTTC
CDR3 protein: CASSYSSLGALNIQYF

clone size: many
V gene: TRBV12-3/TRBV12-4
D gene: -
J gene: TRBJ1-5
CDR3 DNA: TGTGCCAGCAGTTCCAGGAGGGGTATGGGGCGAATGGTTGGGCGGAGCAATCAGCCCCAGCATTTT
CDR3 protein: CASSSRRGMGRMVGRSNQPQHF

clone size: -
V gene: TRBV20-1
D gene: -
J gene: TRBJ1-6
CDR3 DNA: TGCAGTGCTAGAGTTACCCACGGGGTGAATTCACCCCTCCACTTT
CDR3 protein: CSARVTHGVNSPLHF

clone size: -
V gene: TRBV4-2
D gene: TRBD1
J gene: TRBJ2-2
CDR3 DNA: TGTGCCAGCAGCCAAGTGACCGGACAGGGAACCGGGGAGCTGTTTTTT
CDR3 protein: CASSQVTGQGTGELFF

clone size: many
V gene: TRBV14
D gene: -
J gene: TRBJ1-1
CDR3 DNA: TGTGCCAGCAGCCAAGATGGGCCAGGGGCGCGACGAGTGGAGGGGACTGAAGCTTTCTTT
CDR3 protein: CASSQDGPGARRVEGTEAFF

clone size: many
V gene: TRBV28
D gene: TRBD1
J gene: TRBJ1-1
CDR3 DNA: TGTGCCAGCATCCAGGGGGCCTTGAACACTGAAGCTTTCTTT
CDR3 protein: CASIQGALNTEAFF

clone size: few
V gene: TRBV11-2
D gene: -
J gene: TRBJ2-5
CDR3 DNA: TGTGCCAGCAGCTCTTTTGGAGGGGGCAAAGAGACCCAGTACTTC
CDR3 protein: CASSSFGGGKETQYF

clone size: many
V gene: TRBV12-3/TRBV12-4
D gene: -
J gene: TRBJ2-1
CDR3 DNA: TGTGCCAGCAGTTTAATACAGAGGGGTGAGCAGTTCTTC
CDR3 protein: CASSLIQRGEQFF

clone size: -
V gene: TRBV19
D gene: TRBD1
J gene: TRBJ2-2
CDR3 DNA: TGTGCCAGTAGTTCGGACAGGGGGCGAGCCGGGGAGCTGTTTTTT
CDR3 protein: CASSSDRGRAGELFF

clone size: many
V gene: TRBV24-1
D gene: -
J gene: TRBJ2-1
CDR3 DNA: TGTGCCACCAGTGGGACCCCCCCCTACAATGAGCAGTTCTTC
CDR3 protein: CATSGTPPYNEQFF

clone size: few
V gene: TRBV20-1
D gene: TRBD2
J gene: TRBJ2-7
CDR3 DNA: TGCAGTGCTCTTAGCGGGGGAGACTCCTACGAGCAGTACTTC
CDR3 protein: CSALSGGDSYEQYF

clone size: -
V gene: TRBV12-3/TRBV12-4
D gene: TRBD1
J gene: TRBJ1-1
CDR3 DNA: TGTGCCAGCAGTTTCCAGGCAGGGGGCGTTGAAGCTTTCTTT
CDR3 protein: CASSFQAGGVEAFF

clone size: -
V gene: TRBV4-1
D gene: -
J gene: TRBJ1-5
CDR3 DNA: TGCGCCAGCAGCTTCATGGGGACGGGTAGCCAGCCCCAGCATTTT
CDR3 protein: CASSFMGTGSQPQHF

clone size: few
V gene: TRBV3-1
D gene: -
J gene: TRBJ1-1
CDR3 DNA: TGTGCCAGCAGCCACTTAGGTGAAGCTTTCTTT
CDR3 protein: CASSHLGEAFF

clone size: many
V gene: TRBV9
D gene: TRBD1
J gene: TRBJ2-1
CDR3 DNA: TGTGCCAGCAGCGTAACAGGGGTTGAGCAGTTCTTC
CDR3 protein: CASSVTGVEQFF

clone size: -
V gene: TRBV14
D gene: -
J gene: TRBJ2-1
CDR3 DNA: TGTGCCAGCAGCCAAGTTCACCTCGGGCCCCAGGTTGAGCAGTTCTTC
CDR3 protein: CASSQVHLGPQVEQFF

clone size: many
V gene: TRBV20-1
D gene: TRBD2
J gene: TRBJ2-3
CDR3 DNA: TGCAGTGCTCAGGGACTAGCTGGCCCAGATACGCAGTATTTT
CDR3 protein: CSAQGLAGPDTQYF

clone size: -
V gene: TRBV7-9
D gene: -
J gene: TRBJ1-4
CDR3 DNA: TGTGCCAGCAGCCCAGGGCCGGGCGGTTTAACTAATGAAAAACTGTTTTTT
CDR3 protein: CASSPGPGGLTNEKLFF

clone size: many
V gene: TRBV12-3/TRBV12-4
D gene: -
J gene: TRBJ1-1
CDR3 DNA: TGTGCCAGCAGTTTGGGAGTCTGGGTGAACACTGAAGCTTTCTTT
CDR3 protein: CASSLGVWVNTEAFF

clone size: -
V gene: TRBV5-1
D gene: -
J gene: TRBJ1-4
CDR3 DNA: TGCGCCAGCAGCCCCGGCTCTGCAACTAATGAAAAACTGTTTTTT
CDR3 protein: CASSPGSATNEKLFF

clone size: many
V gene: TRBV29-1
D gene: -
J gene: TRBJ1-5
CDR3 DNA: TGCAGCGTTGCAAAGGGGGGCAATCAGCCCCAGCATTTT
CDR3 protein: CSVAKGGNQPQHF

clone size: few
V gene: TRBV4-3
D gene: -
J gene: TRBJ2-3
CDR3 DNA: TGCGCCAGCAGCCAACAAGGACCGGATACGCAGTATTTT
CDR3 protein: CASSQQGPDTQYF

clone size: many
V gene: TRBV5-1
D gene: -
J gene: TRBJ2-2
CDR3 DNA: TGCGCCAGCAGCTTCCGATTGGGGTTGTCCACCGGGGAGCTGTTTTTT
CDR3 protein: CASSFRLGLSTGELFF

clone size: many
V gene: TRBV6-6
D gene: TRBD1
J gene: TRBJ1-2
CDR3 DNA: TGTGCCAGCAGCCCAGACAGGGTTTACGGCTACACCTTC
CDR3 protein: CASSPDRVYGYTF

clone size: few
V gene: TRBV3-1
D gene: -
J gene: TRBJ2-7
CDR3 DNA: TGTGCCAGCAGCCCCACAGGATCCTACGAGCAGTACTTC
CDR3 protein: CASSPTGSYEQYF

clone size: few
V gene: TRBV12-3/TRBV12-4
D gene: -
J gene: TRBJ1-6
CDR3 DNA: TGTGCCAGCAGCAGGGAATTTGGTTCACCCCTCCACTTT
CDR3 protein: CASSREFGSPLHF

clone size: many
V gene: TRBV7-8
D gene: -
J gene: TRBJ2-1
CDR3 DNA: TGTGCCAGCAGCGCCCTCGTGGCTAGCGATGAGCAGTTCTTC
CDR3 protein: CASSALVASDEQFF